The 18 T cell receptor beta chains below were found in one sample sequenced in a study of CD8 T cells in ankylosing spondylitis. TCRdb passed the 5' RACE reads through MiXCR, listing each CDR3 protein once. The table includes approximately 40,000 distinct CDR3 sequences, approximately 5.9% detected once. The sample taken for sequencing was blood, either unsorted or a sorted T cell fraction (not recorded which). The receptor source for this set is a male donor with ankylosing spondylitis or in good health (not recorded which).

Notes on this clonotype: Compared with germline, one end of the junction differs, possibly owing to a read error. The V and J genes are TRBV7-2 and TRBJ2-6; 7 nucleotides agree with TRBD2. This CDR3 contains 17 residues. CDR1 and CDR2 (germline): SGHTA, FQGNSA. DNA of the CDR3: TGTGCCAGCAGGGGGGGGAGGCGGAGCTCTGAGGCCAACGTCCTGACTTTC. It translates to CASRGGRRSSEANVLTF.

This clonotype was seen at least ten times. The chain has TRBV29-1 and TRBJ2-3; no clear D. CDR3 size: 11 residues. Trimming removed 6 bases at V and 1 base at J, with 5 bases between. CDR1 SQVTM and CDR2 ANQGSEA come from the germline V gene. The CDR3 loop reads CSVKRTDTQYF. In DNA, the CDR3 is TGCAGCGTGAAGCGCACAGATACGCAGTATTTT.

This chain's CDR3 is CASSLAAGASPLHF. DNA for the CDR3: TGTGCCAGCAGCTTAGCGGCAGGGGCTTCACCCCTCCACTTT. J is TRBJ1-6 and V is TRBV7-9; D may be TRBD1 (6 bases). With 0 bases removed from V and 9 bases from J, the gap between germline ends came to 9 bases. The V gene's germline CDR1 is SEHNR and CDR2 FQNEAQ (reference sequence). This CDR3 has 14 amino acids. Filled out from reference TRBV7-9 and TRBJ1-6, the complete variable domain reads DTGVSQNPRHKITKRGQNVTFRCDPISEHNRLYWYRQTLGQGPEFLTYFQNEAQLEKSRLLSDRFSAERPKGSFSTLEIQRTEQGDSAMYLCASSLAAGASPLHFGNGTRLTVT.

This clonotype was recorded at least ten times. The DNA of the CDR3 is TGTGCCAGCAGTCGGACTAGCGGGGGGGATACGCAGTATTTT. Residues: CASSRTSGGDTQYF. V and J are TRBV27 and TRBJ2-3, with 14 bases fitting TRBD2. This CDR3 is 14 amino acids long. V lost 5 bases to trimming and J lost 6 bases; unmatched junction nucleotides: 1. Per germline, CDR1 MNHEY and CDR2 SMNVEV (reference sequence).

Ten or more counts support this clonotype. The genes are TRBV5-8 and TRBJ2-3; 9 bases agree with TRBD1. Germline V gene lookup returns CDR1 SGHTS and CDR2 YDEGEE. V shed 6 bases, J shed 2 bases, and the junction held 7 bases outside the gene matches. This CDR3 region has 15 residues. CDR3 nucleotide sequence: TGTGCCAGCAAGGTCCGGGACAGGGTCACAGATACGCAGTATTTT. Translating gives CASKVRDRVTDTQYF.

A note on this clonotype: This sequence may be a read error, since a much larger clone differs from it by one base. J is TRBJ2-5 and V is TRBV5-4; D is unresolved. This CDR3 is 12 amino acids long. The ends were cut back, 4 bases at V and 5 bases at J, with 9 bases in the middle. Germline-derived CDR1 and CDR2 are SGHNT and YYREEE (reference sequence). This CDR3 is CASSAVLETQYF. As DNA, the CDR3 is TGTGCCAGCAGCGCGGTTTTGGAGACCCAGTACTTC.

The table lists this clonotype with many counts. V usage is TRBV7-3 and J usage is TRBJ2-1; 8 bases are a match to TRBD2. The junction had 8 bases not matched to a gene; V was cut back by 2 bases and J by 5 bases. CDR3 length equals 16 residues. Looked up from germline, CDR1 is SGHTA and CDR2 is FQGTGA. CDR3 sequence: CASSLQPSGHNNEQFF. The DNA of the CDR3 is TGTGCCAGCAGCTTACAACCTAGCGGGCATAACAATGAGCAGTTCTTC.

This clonotype was recorded many times. J is TRBJ1-2 and V is TRBV12-3 or TRBV12-4; the D gene is possibly TRBD1 (5 bases). Trimming stripped 2 bases from V and 4 bases from J, with 11 bases between. This CDR3 is 14 amino acids long. The CDR3 spells CASSLWSGIYGYTF. The DNA of the CDR3 is TGTGCCAGCAGTTTATGGTCAGGGATCTATGGCTACACCTTC.

In this sample, this clonotype turned up a few times. A much larger clone lies a single base off, so this may be a read error. J is TRBJ2-5 and V is TRBV7-9, with TRBD1 identical over 9 bases. This CDR3 contains 15 residues. CDR1 and CDR2 (germline): SEHNR, FQNEAQ (reference sequence). V dropped 5 bases and J dropped 9; count of bases not matched to a gene: 13. Here the CDR3 DNA reads TGTGCCAGCAGCGCCAGCGGGACAGGGATGGAGGCCCAGTACTTC. It yields the protein CASSASGTGMEAQYF.

The table lists this clonotype with many counts. The chain uses TRBV29-1 and TRBJ1-3; D unresolved. Trimming shortened V by 1 base and J by 4 bases, and 5 bases separated the two germline ends. There are 12 residues in the CDR3. Germline CDR1 SQVTM, CDR2 ANQGSEA. The chain's CDR3 is CSVEVLGNTIYF. The CDR3 DNA reads as TGCAGCGTTGAAGTTCTGGGAAACACCATATATTTT.

This clonotype was picked up many times. This sequence joins TRBV12-3 or TRBV12-4 and TRBJ1-5; 12 bases map to TRBD1. Trimming removed 5 bases from V and 6 bases from J; junction bases left unmatched: 5. The CDR3 totals 15 residues. The DNA for the CDR3 is TGTGCCAGCAGTCGCCGGGACAGGGGGCCTCAGCCCCAGCATTTT. It is translated as CASSRRDRGPQPQHF.

This clonotype occurred many times. The chain joins TRBV12-5 to TRBJ2-5; D is uncertain. The germline CDR1 and CDR2 sequences are LGHNT and FRNRAP. The CDR3 loop spans 13 amino acids. V shed 5 bases and J shed 4 bases, with 11 bases lying between them. In DNA form, the CDR3 reads TGTGCTAGTGGTCCCCCGCTGGGAGAGACCCAGTACTTC. Its protein product is CASGPPLGETQYF.

This clonotype was seen at least ten times. The chain carries TRBV19 and TRBJ2-1; the match to TRBD2 covers 12 bases. This CDR3 is built from 15 residues. The J segment lost 0 bases and the V segment lost 6 bases, leaving 0 bases of the junction unmatched. The germline gives CDR1 LNHDA, CDR2 SQIVND (reference sequence). The CDR3 protein is CASRTSGSSYNEQFF. CDR3 bases: TGTGCCAGTAGGACTAGCGGGAGCTCCTACAATGAGCAGTTCTTC. The full variable domain, completed using reference TRBV19 and TRBJ2-1, is DGGITQSPKYLFRKEGQNVTLSCEQNLNHDAMYWYRQDPGQGLRLIYYSQIVNDFQKGDIAEGYSVSREKKESFPLTVTSAQKNPTAFYLCASRTSGSSYNEQFFGPGTRLTVL.

This clonotype was found many times. CDR3 residues: CSARLAGASYNEQFF. The CDR3 coding sequence is TGCAGTGCTAGACTAGCGGGAGCATCCTACAATGAGCAGTTCTTC. The chain employs TRBV20-1 and TRBJ2-1, with TRBD2 identical over 10 bases. CDR1 and CDR2 (germline): DFQATT, SNEGSKA (reference sequence). This CDR3 is 15 amino acids long. The ends lost 2 bases at V and 1 base at J; junction bases unmatched: 2.

The table lists this clonotype with a few counts. Written as DNA, the CDR3 is TGCAGTGCTAGGCCCCCTGGGTCAGGCCACTACTTC. This sequence encodes CSARPPGSGHYF. The chain combines TRBV20-1 with TRBJ2-5; D call uncertain. Trimming removed 3 bases from V and 14 bases from J, with 19 bases in between. Germline-derived CDR1 and CDR2 are DFQATT and SNEGSKA (reference sequence). The CDR3 has 12 residues.

This clonotype was observed at least ten times. The V and J genes are TRBV5-6 and TRBJ2-2, with D possibly being TRBD2 (6 bases). Between the trimmed V and J ends, which lost 7 bases and 1 base, there was a span of 17 bases. Germline loops: CDR1 SGHDT, CDR2 YYEEEE. CDR3 length: 16 amino acids. The CDR3 region has the DNA TGTGCCAGCCGGGACTCCACCTTCTGGAACACCGGGGAGCTGTTTTTT. Translation gives CASRDSTFWNTGELFF.

This clonotype was detected ten times or more. The chain combines TRBV4-2 with TRBJ2-3, with TRBD2 matching over 10 bases. Germline CDR1 LGHNA, CDR2 YNFKEQ. This CDR3 is built from 18 residues. The junction had 15 bases not matched to a gene; V was cut back by 2 bases and J by 7 bases. This chain's CDR3 is CASSQPIVEAGGPYTQYF. Here the CDR3 DNA reads TGTGCCAGCAGCCAACCCATAGTGGAAGCGGGGGGGCCGTATACGCAGTATTTT.

This clonotype was detected many times. The V gene is TRBV19, the J gene TRBJ2-1; D perhaps matches TRBD2 (6 bases). Trimming stripped 0 bases from V and 10 bases from J, with 7 bases between. In germline, CDR1 is LNHDA, CDR2 SQIVND (reference sequence). The CDR3 runs 12 residues. CDR3 nucleotide sequence: TGTGCCAGTAGTATAGAGGGGAGGGAGCAGTTCTTC. The encoded protein is CASSIEGREQFF.